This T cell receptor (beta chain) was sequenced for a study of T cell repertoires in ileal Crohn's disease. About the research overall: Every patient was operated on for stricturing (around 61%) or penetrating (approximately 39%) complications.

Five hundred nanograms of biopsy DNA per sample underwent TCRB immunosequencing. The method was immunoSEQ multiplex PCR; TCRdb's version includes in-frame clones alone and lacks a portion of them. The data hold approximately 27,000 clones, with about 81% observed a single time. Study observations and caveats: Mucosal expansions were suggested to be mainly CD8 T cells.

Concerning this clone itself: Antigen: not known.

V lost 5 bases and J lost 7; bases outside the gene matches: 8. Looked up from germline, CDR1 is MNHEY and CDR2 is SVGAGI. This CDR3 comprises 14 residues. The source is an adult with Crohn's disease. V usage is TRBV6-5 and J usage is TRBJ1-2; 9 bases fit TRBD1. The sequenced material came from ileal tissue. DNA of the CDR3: TGTGCCAGCAGTGGATCGACAGGGGGAGGTGGCTACACCTTC. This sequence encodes CASSGSTGGGGYTF.